This T cell receptor beta chain originates from a study of blood T cell repertoires in COVID-19. Study context: The United States, Italy and Spain were the sources of the acute and convalescent COVID-19 samples. Sources were T cells, B-cell-depleted T cells, or PBMCs; the material itself was cDNA or gDNA.

Concerning this clone itself: One end of the junction does not line up with germline, which may come from a read error.

The CDR3 length is 16 residues. The germline V gene encodes CDR1 SSHAT and CDR2 FNYEAQ (reference sequence). Seattle's cohort entered during active infection and was followed longitudinally. Assay used: immunoSEQ multiplex PCR; TCRdb lists only in-frame clones, some missing. The sample contains under 300,000 clones, approximately 88% of which appear only once. This TCR was recovered from a human donor with COVID-19, enrolled during active disease. The donor label of this sample is uncertain. Sequenced material: peripheral blood. The chain is built from TRBV7-7 and TRBJ2-3; 7 nucleotides line up with TRBD2. The CDR3 sequence: CASSLVPAGITDTQYF. The CDR3 coding sequence is TGTGCTAGCAGCTTAGTTCCAGCGGGGATCACAGATACGCAGTATTTT.